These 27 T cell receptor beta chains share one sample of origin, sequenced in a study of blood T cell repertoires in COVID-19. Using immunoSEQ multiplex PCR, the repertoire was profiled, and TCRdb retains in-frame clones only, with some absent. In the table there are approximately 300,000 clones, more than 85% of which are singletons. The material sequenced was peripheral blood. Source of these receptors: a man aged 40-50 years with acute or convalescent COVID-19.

CDR3 sequence reads: CASSLGGLNEQFF. CDR3 nucleotide sequence: TGTGCCAGCAGCTTAGGAGGGCTCAATGAGCAGTTCTTC. The chain joins TRBV11-2 to TRBJ2-1, with D maybe TRBD2 (5 bases). Trimming took 1 base from V and 6 from J, leaving 7 bases between them. This CDR3 region has 13 residues. Germline V gene lookup returns CDR1 SGHAT and CDR2 FQNNGV.

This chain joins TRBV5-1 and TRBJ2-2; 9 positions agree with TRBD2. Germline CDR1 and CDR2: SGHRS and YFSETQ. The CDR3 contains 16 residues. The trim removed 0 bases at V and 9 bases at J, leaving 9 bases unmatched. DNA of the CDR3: TGCGCCAGCAGCTTGGACCAAGGTCTAGCGGGGCGGGAGCTGTTTTTT. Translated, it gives CASSLDQGLAGRELFF.

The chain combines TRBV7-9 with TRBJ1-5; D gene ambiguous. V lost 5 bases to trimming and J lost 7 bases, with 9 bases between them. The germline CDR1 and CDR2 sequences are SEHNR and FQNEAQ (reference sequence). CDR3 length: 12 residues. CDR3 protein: CASSRGGQPQHF. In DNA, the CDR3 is TGTGCCAGCAGCCGGGGAGGACAGCCCCAGCATTTT.

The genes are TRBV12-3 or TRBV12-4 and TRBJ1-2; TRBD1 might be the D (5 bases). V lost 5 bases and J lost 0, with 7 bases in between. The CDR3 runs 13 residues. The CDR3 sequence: CASSIRANYGYTF. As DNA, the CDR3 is TGTGCCAGCAGTATCAGGGCTAACTATGGCTACACCTTC.

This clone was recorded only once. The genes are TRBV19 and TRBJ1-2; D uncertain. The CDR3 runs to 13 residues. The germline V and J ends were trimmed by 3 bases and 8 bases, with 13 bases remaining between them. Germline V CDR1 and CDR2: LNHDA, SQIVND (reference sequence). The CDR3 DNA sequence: TGTGCCAGTAGTATTGAGGTCTGGAAGGGCTACACCTTC. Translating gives CASSIEVWKGYTF.

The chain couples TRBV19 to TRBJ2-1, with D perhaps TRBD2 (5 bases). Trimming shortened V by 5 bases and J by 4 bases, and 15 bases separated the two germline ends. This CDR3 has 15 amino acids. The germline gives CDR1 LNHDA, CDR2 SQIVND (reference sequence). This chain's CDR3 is CASSLQGGPYNEQFF. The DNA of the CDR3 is TGTGCCAGTAGTCTCCAAGGAGGACCTTACAATGAGCAGTTCTTC.

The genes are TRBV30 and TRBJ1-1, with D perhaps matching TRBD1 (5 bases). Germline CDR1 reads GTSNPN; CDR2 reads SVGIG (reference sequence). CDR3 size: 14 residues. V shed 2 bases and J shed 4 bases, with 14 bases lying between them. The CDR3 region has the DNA TGTGCCTGGAGTCCCGGACATAAAACCACTGAAGCTTTCTTT. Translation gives CAWSPGHKTTEAFF.

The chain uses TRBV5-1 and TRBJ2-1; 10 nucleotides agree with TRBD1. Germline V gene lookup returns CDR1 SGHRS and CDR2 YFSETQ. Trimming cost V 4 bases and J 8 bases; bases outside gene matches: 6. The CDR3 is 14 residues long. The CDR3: CASSQGQGWDEQFF. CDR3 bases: TGCGCCAGCAGCCAGGGACAGGGGTGGGATGAGCAGTTCTTC.

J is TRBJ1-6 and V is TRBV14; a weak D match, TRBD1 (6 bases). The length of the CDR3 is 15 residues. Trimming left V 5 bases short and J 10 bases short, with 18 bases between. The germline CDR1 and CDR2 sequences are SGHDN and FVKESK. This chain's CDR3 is CASSNRGGWGSPLHF. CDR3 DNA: TGTGCCAGCAGCAACCGTGGGGGCTGGGGGTCACCCCTCCACTTT.

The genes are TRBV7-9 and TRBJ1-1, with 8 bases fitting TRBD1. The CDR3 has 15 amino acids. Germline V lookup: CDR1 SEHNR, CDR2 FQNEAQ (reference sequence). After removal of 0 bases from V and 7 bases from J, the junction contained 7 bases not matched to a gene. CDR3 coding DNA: TGTGCCAGCAGCTTAGCGGGGACTACAGGGGGTGAAGCTTTCTTT. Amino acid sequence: CASSLAGTTGGEAFF.

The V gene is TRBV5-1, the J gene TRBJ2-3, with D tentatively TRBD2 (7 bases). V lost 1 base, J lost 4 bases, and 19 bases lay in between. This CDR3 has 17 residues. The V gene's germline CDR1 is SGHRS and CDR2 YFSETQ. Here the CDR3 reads CASSLSLGGAVSDTQYF. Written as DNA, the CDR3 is TGCGCCAGCAGCTTGAGCCTGGGGGGGGCTGTCTCAGATACGCAGTATTTT.

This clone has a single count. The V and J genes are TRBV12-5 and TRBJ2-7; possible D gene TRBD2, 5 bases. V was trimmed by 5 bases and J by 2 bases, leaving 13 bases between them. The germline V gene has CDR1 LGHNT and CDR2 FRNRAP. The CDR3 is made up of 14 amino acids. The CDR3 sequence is CASGQGGKTYEQYF. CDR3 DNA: TGTGCTAGTGGTCAAGGAGGCAAGACCTACGAGCAGTACTTC.

CDR3 DNA sequence: TGTGCCAGCAGACTCGGACAGAGGAACACTGAAGCTTTCTTT. Amino acid sequence: CASRLGQRNTEAFF. V is TRBV6-6 and J is TRBJ1-1; the D gene is possibly TRBD1 (6 bases). Trimming took 6 bases from V and 1 from J, leaving 12 bases between them. There are 14 residues in the CDR3. Germline CDR1 and CDR2: MNHNY and SVGAGI (reference sequence).

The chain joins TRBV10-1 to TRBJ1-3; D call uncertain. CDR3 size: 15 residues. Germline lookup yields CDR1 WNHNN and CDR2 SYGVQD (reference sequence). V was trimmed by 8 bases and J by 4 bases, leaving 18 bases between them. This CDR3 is CASPSWSPGGNTIYF. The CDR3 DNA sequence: TGCGCCAGCCCAAGTTGGTCCCCGGGGGGAAACACCATATATTTT.

Here the CDR3 reads CSASSGANEKLFF. In nucleotides, the CDR3 is TGCAGTGCTAGTTCAGGGGCTAATGAAAAACTGTTTTTT. This rearrangement joins TRBV20-1 to TRBJ1-4; D may be TRBD1 (6 bases). With 3 bases removed from V and 3 bases from J, the gap between germline ends came to 8 bases. This CDR3 comprises 13 residues. Germline V CDR1 and CDR2: DFQATT, SNEGSKA (reference sequence).

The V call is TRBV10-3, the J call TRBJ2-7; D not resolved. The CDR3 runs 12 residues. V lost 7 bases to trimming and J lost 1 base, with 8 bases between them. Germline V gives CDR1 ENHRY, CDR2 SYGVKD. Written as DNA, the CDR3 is TGTGCCATCATAACAAGTTCCTACGAGCAGTACTTC. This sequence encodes CAIITSSYEQYF.

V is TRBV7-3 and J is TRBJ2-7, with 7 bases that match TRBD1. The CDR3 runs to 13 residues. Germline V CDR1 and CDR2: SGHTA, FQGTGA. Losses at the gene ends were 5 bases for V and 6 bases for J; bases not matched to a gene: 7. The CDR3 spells CASSTDRETEQYF. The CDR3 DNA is TGTGCCAGCAGCACCGACAGGGAGACCGAGCAGTACTTC.

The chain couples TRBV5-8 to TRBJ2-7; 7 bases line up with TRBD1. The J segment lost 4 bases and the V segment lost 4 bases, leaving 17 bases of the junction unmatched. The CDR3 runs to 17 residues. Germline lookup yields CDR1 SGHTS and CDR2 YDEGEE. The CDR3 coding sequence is TGTGCCAGCAGCCTAGACAGGGCTCGAGGTGGAGGTTACGAGCAGTACTTC. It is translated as CASSLDRARGGGYEQYF.

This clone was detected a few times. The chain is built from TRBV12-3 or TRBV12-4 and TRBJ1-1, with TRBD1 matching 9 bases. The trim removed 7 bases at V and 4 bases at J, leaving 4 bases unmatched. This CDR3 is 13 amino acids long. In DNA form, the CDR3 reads TGTGCCAGCATCCAGACAGGGGGCACTGAAGCTTTCTTT. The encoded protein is CASIQTGGTEAFF.

CDR3 nucleotides: TGCGCCAGCAGCTCGGGTGGCTCCTATAATTCACCCCTCCACTTT. Translating it yields CASSSGGSYNSPLHF. The chain recombines TRBV5-1 with TRBJ1-6; the D is unclear. CDR3 length equals 15 residues. The V end lost 3 bases, the J end lost 0 bases, and 7 bases lay between the germline ends. CDR1 and CDR2 from the germline V gene are SGHRS and YFSETQ.

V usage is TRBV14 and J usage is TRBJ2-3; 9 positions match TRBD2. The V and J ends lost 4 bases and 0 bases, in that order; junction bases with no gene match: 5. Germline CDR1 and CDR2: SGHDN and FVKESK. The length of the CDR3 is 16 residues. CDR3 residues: CASSPASGASTDTQYF. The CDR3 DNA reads TGTGCCAGCAGCCCGGCTAGCGGGGCGAGCACAGATACGCAGTATTTT.

In DNA form, the CDR3 reads TGCAGTGCTAAGAGGGATCCTGAAGCTTTCTTT. It is translated as CSAKRDPEAFF. V is TRBV20-1 and J is TRBJ1-1; no definite D call. V lost 4 bases, J lost 6 bases, and 9 bases lay in between. The CDR3 covers 11 residues. The V gene's germline CDR1 is DFQATT and CDR2 SNEGSKA (reference sequence).

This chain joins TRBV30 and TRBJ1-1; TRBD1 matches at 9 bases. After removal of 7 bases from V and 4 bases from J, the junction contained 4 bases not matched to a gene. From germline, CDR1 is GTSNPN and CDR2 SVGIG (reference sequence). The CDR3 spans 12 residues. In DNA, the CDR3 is TGTGCCTACGGACAGGGGTTCACTGAAGCTTTCTTT. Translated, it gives CAYGQGFTEAFF.

CDR3: CASSPTGGGEKLFF. In DNA, the CDR3 is TGTGCCAGCAGCCCCACAGGGGGGGGTGAAAAACTGTTTTTT. This chain uses TRBV3-1 (or the pseudogene TRBV3-2) with TRBJ1-4; 8 bases map to TRBD1. The ends lost 4 bases at V and 7 bases at J; junction bases unmatched: 5. Per germline, CDR1 LGHDT and CDR2 YNNKEL (reference sequence). The CDR3 is 14 residues long.

This chain's CDR3 is CASGSWGSPLHF. DNA for the CDR3: TGCGCCAGCGGGAGTTGGGGTTCACCCCTCCACTTT. V usage is TRBV10-1 and J usage is TRBJ1-6; the D is unclear. The CDR3 is 12 residues long. V was shortened by 8 bases and J by 9 bases, with 11 bases between the two germline ends. CDR1 and CDR2 (germline): WNHNN, SYGVQD (reference sequence).

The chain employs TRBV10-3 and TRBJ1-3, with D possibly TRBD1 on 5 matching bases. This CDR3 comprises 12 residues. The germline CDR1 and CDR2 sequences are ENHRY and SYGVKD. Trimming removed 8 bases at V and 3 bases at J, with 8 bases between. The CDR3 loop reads CAIGASGNTIYF. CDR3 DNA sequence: TGTGCCATCGGGGCCAGTGGAAACACCATATATTTT.

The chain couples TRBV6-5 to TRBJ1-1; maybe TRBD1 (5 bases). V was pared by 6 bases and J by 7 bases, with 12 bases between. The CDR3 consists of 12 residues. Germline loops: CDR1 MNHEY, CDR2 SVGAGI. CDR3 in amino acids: CASRADTLEAFF. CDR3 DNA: TGTGCCAGCAGGGCGGACACCCTTGAAGCTTTCTTT.